These T cell receptor beta chains were read from a single sample in a study of neurological immune-mediated disorders. TCRdb itself ran the 5' RACE reads through MiXCR, one entry per CDR3 protein. The sample gives about 70,000 distinct CDR3 sequences, around 4.8% of which show up once; about 2% is in the top ten. Specimen: PBMCs. The source is a woman aged 70 to 79 with multiple sclerosis. Each CDR3 is given with its conserved first and last residue. The D gene is left open where the match is weak. Size is omitted from some rows. Given values are once, few, many or a class for expanded clones.

v_call	cdr3_length	d_call	j_call	clone_size	cdr3_aa	cdr3_nt
TRBV28	15	TRBD1	TRBJ1-2	many	CASSLPAGQGGGYTF	TGTGCCAGCAGTTTACCAGCCGGACAGGGAGGGGGCTACACCTTC
TRBV6-4	14	TRBD2	TRBJ2-2	many	CASSSGRDTGELFF	TGTGCCAGCAGTAGCGGGAGGGACACCGGGGAGCTGTTTTTT
TRBV5-1	16	-	TRBJ2-1	many	CASSLAPGVAYNEQFF	TGCGCCAGCAGCTTGGCTCCGGGAGTAGCCTACAATGAGCAGTTCTTC
TRBV20-1	16	-	TRBJ2-3	many	CSARDPGPGGADTQYF	TGCAGTGCTAGAGACCCCGGGCCTGGTGGGGCAGATACGCAGTATTTT
TRBV29-1	15	TRBD1	TRBJ2-4	many	CSVSGQGLAKNIQYF	TGCAGCGTTTCCGGACAGGGGCTAGCCAAAAACATTCAGTACTTC
TRBV10-3	19	TRBD2	TRBJ2-3	many	CAISESMVPSGRATDTQYF	TGTGCCATCAGTGAGTCGATGGTCCCCAGCGGGAGGGCCACAGATACGCAGTATTTT
TRBV20-1	13	-	TRBJ2-1	many	CSARPYDRGEQFF	TGCAGTGCTAGACCTTACGATAGGGGTGAGCAGTTCTTC
TRBV6-5	14	-	TRBJ1-5	many	CASSYSSNNQPQHF	TGTGCCAGCAGTTACTCGTCTAACAATCAGCCCCAGCATTTT
TRBV5-1	13	-	TRBJ1-1	many	CASSVDGTNEAFF	TGCGCCAGCAGCGTAGACGGGACAAATGAAGCTTTCTTT
TRBV5-1	15	TRBD2	TRBJ2-3	many	CASRSSSGGTDTQYF	TGCGCCAGCAGGTCCTCTAGCGGGGGCACAGATACGCAGTATTTT
TRBV15	16	TRBD1	TRBJ2-3	-	CATSSGTGVGTDTQYF	TGTGCCACCAGCAGTGGGACAGGGGTAGGAACAGATACGCAGTATTTT
TRBV6-2/TRBV6-3	14	-	TRBJ2-2	-	CASSLVRNTGELFF	TGTGCCAGCAGTTTGGTCAGGAACACCGGGGAGCTGTTTTTT
TRBV2	14	-	TRBJ1-1	-	CASSDYGRNTEAFF	TGTGCCAGCAGTGATTATGGGAGAAACACTGAAGCTTTCTTT
TRBV12-3/TRBV12-4	14	TRBD2	TRBJ2-7	many	CASSFRAGLYEQYF	TGTGCCAGCAGTTTTCGAGCGGGGCTTTACGAGCAGTACTTC
TRBV5-6	15	TRBD2	TRBJ2-1	medium-sized	CASSLAGGAGNEQFF	TGTGCCAGCAGCTTGGCGGGAGGGGCGGGGAATGAGCAGTTCTTC
TRBV12-5	16	TRBD1	TRBJ2-3	many	CASGSDRVLGADTQYF	TGTGCTAGTGGTTCTGACAGGGTATTGGGCGCAGATACGCAGTATTTT
TRBV20-1	12	-	TRBJ2-1	many	CSGRAPNNEQFF	TGCAGTGGTCGGGCCCCTAACAATGAGCAGTTCTTC
TRBV12-3/TRBV12-4	14	-	TRBJ2-3	many	CASSLFAGTDTQYF	TGTGCCAGCAGTTTATTCGCAGGCACAGATACGCAGTATTTT
TRBV7-2	15	-	TRBJ2-3	many	CASSFDFGGTDTQYF	TGTGCCAGCAGCTTTGACTTTGGGGGCACAGATACGCAGTATTTT
TRBV12-3/TRBV12-4	13	-	TRBJ2-7	many	CASSLLGRKVQYF	TGTGCCAGCAGTTTGTTGGGCAGGAAAGTGCAGTACTTC
TRBV6-5	14	-	TRBJ2-1	many	CASSYGQPGNEQFF	TGTGCCAGCAGTTATGGACAACCGGGCAATGAGCAGTTCTTC
TRBV7-2	16	TRBD1	TRBJ1-5	-	CASSLGTGNRNQPQHF	TGTGCCAGCAGCTTAGGGACAGGGAATCGCAATCAGCCCCAGCATTTT
TRBV7-2	15	TRBD1	TRBJ2-7	many	CASSPRDRGAYEQYF	TGTGCCAGCAGCCCCCGGGACAGGGGGGCCTACGAGCAGTACTTC
TRBV6-6	15	-	TRBJ1-1	many	CASSYGPGKNTEAFF	TGTGCCAGCAGTTACGGGCCAGGGAAAAACACTGAAGCTTTCTTT
TRBV20-1	13	-	TRBJ2-7	many	CSGGTGGSGGQYF	TGCAGTGGGGGTACAGGCGGGTCAGGAGGGCAGTACTTC
TRBV20-1	12	-	TRBJ2-1	-	CSATGTYNEQFF	TGCAGTGCGACCGGCACCTACAATGAGCAGTTCTTC
TRBV20-1	14	-	TRBJ2-2	many	CSAREASASGELFF	TGCAGTGCTAGAGAGGCTAGCGCGAGCGGGGAGCTGTTTTTT
TRBV5-1	15	TRBD2	TRBJ2-3	many	CASSWTSGSTDTQYF	TGCGCCAGCAGCTGGACTAGCGGTAGCACAGATACGCAGTATTTT
TRBV20-1	15	-	TRBJ2-1	many	CSATGGLNHYNEQFF	TGCAGTGCGACAGGCGGATTGAACCACTACAATGAGCAGTTCTTC
TRBV20-1	13	-	TRBJ1-4	many	CSARWGGSEKLFF	TGCAGTGCTAGGTGGGGGGGCAGTGAAAAACTGTTTTTT
TRBV20-1	13	TRBD1	TRBJ1-1	many	CSAKTGLTTEAFF	TGCAGTGCAAAGACAGGGTTGACGACTGAAGCTTTCTTT
TRBV6-6	15	TRBD2	TRBJ2-3	many	CASSRSGRSTDTQYF	TGTGCCAGCAGTCGTAGCGGGAGAAGCACAGATACGCAGTATTTT
TRBV20-1	14	-	TRBJ1-1	many	CSAPPTGTNTEAFF	TGCAGTGCTCCCCCGACAGGTACGAACACTGAAGCTTTCTTT
TRBV20-1	14	-	TRBJ2-3	few	CSASTQRVADTQYF	TGCAGTGCTAGCACCCAGAGGGTCGCAGATACGCAGTATTTT
TRBV27	15	TRBD1	TRBJ2-2	many	CASSTGQGNTGELFF	TGTGCCAGCAGTACGGGACAGGGAAACACCGGGGAGCTGTTTTTT
TRBV5-1	15	-	TRBJ1-1	-	CASSLDSGSYTEAFF	TGCGCCAGCAGCTTGGACTCAGGGTCGTACACTGAAGCTTTCTTT
TRBV7-9	15	-	TRBJ2-1	many	CASSRTWSSYNEQFF	TGTGCCAGCAGCCGCACATGGAGCTCCTACAATGAGCAGTTCTTC
TRBV29-1	15	TRBD1	TRBJ1-1	many	CSVGQGKGLNTEAFF	TGCAGCGTCGGACAGGGAAAGGGACTTAACACTGAAGCTTTCTTT
TRBV20-1	13	TRBD2	TRBJ2-1	many	CSARAGGWNEQFF	TGCAGTGCTAGGGCGGGAGGTTGGAATGAGCAGTTCTTC
TRBV6-5	11	-	TRBJ1-1	many	CASSRNSEAFF	TGTGCCAGCAGCCGGAACTCTGAAGCTTTCTTT
TRBV7-6	13	-	TRBJ2-2	many	CAGLRTGTGELFF	TGTGCCGGACTTCGGACGGGGACCGGGGAGCTGTTTTTT
TRBV7-6	12	-	TRBJ2-1	many	CASSLGLYEQFF	TGTGCCAGCAGCTTAGGACTCTATGAGCAGTTCTTC
TRBV7-2	12	TRBD2	TRBJ2-3	few	CASSSGLAGEYF	TGTGCCAGCAGCTCGGGACTAGCGGGCGAGTATTTT
TRBV9	17	TRBD1	TRBJ1-2	few	CASSEGAQTGIDYGYTF	TGTGCCAGCAGCGAGGGGGCCCAGACAGGGATCGACTATGGCTACACCTTC
TRBV27	16	TRBD1	TRBJ1-2	many	CASSLTGTGGSYGYTF	TGTGCCAGCAGTCTCACCGGGACAGGGGGCTCGTATGGCTACACCTTC
TRBV6-6	15	TRBD1	TRBJ1-5	many	CASSQGGYSNQPQHF	TGTGCCAGCAGCCAGGGGGGGTATAGCAATCAGCCCCAGCATTTT
TRBV20-1	15	TRBD2	TRBJ2-3	many	CSALGSSGSTDTQYF	TGCAGTGCTCTAGGCTCTAGCGGGAGTACAGATACGCAGTATTTT
TRBV6-6	20	-	TRBJ2-6	many	CASSYRTGHLSGSGANVLTF	TGTGCCAGCAGTTACCGAACGGGACACCTCTCTGGATCCGGGGCCAACGTCCTGACTTTC
TRBV12-3/TRBV12-4	15	TRBD2	TRBJ2-2	many	CASSPSGRDTGELFF	TGTGCCAGCAGTCCATCAGGGAGGGACACCGGGGAGCTGTTTTTT
TRBV29-1	14	-	TRBJ2-7	few	CSVEAGQNLYEQYF	TGCAGCGTTGAAGCCGGACAGAACCTCTACGAGCAGTACTTC
TRBV4-2	15	-	TRBJ2-2	many	CASSQEDREAGELFF	TGTGCCAGCAGCCAAGAAGACAGGGAGGCCGGGGAGCTGTTTTTT
TRBV6-6	16	-	TRBJ2-1	many	CASARLTKRTYNEQFF	TGTGCCAGCGCGAGGCTTACGAAGAGGACTTACAATGAGCAGTTCTTC
TRBV12-3/TRBV12-4	15	TRBD1	TRBJ2-1	many	CASARSRGLGNEQFF	TGTGCCAGCGCTCGGAGTAGGGGGCTTGGGAATGAGCAGTTCTTC
TRBV4-3	16	-	TRBJ2-3	many	CASSQEAESFTDTQYF	TGCGCCAGCAGCCAAGAGGCCGAGTCCTTCACAGATACGCAGTATTTT
TRBV27	14	-	TRBJ2-7	many	CASSSLGTTYEQYF	TGTGCCAGCAGTTCACTTGGGACCACCTACGAGCAGTACTTC
TRBV6-5	12	-	TRBJ2-1	-	CATKTGGDRRFF	TGTGCCACCAAGACAGGTGGGGATCGGAGGTTCTTC
TRBV4-1	16	TRBD2	TRBJ2-7	few	CASSPQGGTSAREQYF	TGCGCCAGCAGCCCACAGGGCGGGACTAGCGCTCGGGAGCAGTACTTC